This T cell receptor (beta chain) was retrieved from a study of blood T cell repertoires in COVID-19. Study-wide background: Collection of acute and convalescent COVID-19 samples took place in the United States, Italy and Spain. In each case, the material was cDNA or gDNA derived from T cells, B-cell-depleted T cells, or PBMCs.

Using immunoSEQ multiplex PCR, the repertoire was profiled, and TCRdb retains in-frame clones only, with some absent. The data contain roughly 97,000 clones, about 89% of them seen just once; the ten biggest clones take up 5% to 6.5%. This clonotype originated in a human donor in a cohort sampled during active COVID-19. Sequenced input: peripheral blood.

CDR3 nucleotide sequence: TGCAGTGTAGGACAGGGCACTGAAGCTTTCTTT. It codes for CSVGQGTEAFF. The V call is TRBV20-1, the J call TRBJ1-1, with 8 bases identical to TRBD1. The junction had 2 bases not matched to a gene; V was cut back by 7 bases and J by 4 bases. Germline-derived CDR1 and CDR2 are DFQATT and SNEGSKA (reference sequence). There are 11 residues in the CDR3.